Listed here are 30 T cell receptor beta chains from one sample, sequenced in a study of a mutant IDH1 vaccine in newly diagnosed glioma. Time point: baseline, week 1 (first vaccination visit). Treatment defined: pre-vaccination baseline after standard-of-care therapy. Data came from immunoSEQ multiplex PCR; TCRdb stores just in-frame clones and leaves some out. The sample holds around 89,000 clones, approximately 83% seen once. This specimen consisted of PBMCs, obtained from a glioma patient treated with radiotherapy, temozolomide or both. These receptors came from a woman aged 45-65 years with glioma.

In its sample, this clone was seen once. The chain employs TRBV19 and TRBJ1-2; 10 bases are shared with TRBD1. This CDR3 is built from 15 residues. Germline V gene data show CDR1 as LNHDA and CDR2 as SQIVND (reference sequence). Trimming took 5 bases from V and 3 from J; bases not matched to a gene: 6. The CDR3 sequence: CASSVLGQGDYGYTF. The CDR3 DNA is TGTGCCAGTAGTGTCCTTGGACAGGGGGACTATGGCTACACCTTC.

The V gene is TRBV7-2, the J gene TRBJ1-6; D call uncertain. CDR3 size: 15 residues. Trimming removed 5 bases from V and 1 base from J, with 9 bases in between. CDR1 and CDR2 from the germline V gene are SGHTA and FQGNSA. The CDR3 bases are TGTGCCAGCAGCAACCGTAGGTCCTATAATTCACCCCTCCACTTT. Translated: CASSNRRSYNSPLHF.

The CDR3 here is CASSQEGDTQYF. In DNA form, the CDR3 reads TGCGCCAGCAGCCAAGAGGGAGATACGCAGTATTTT. This chain links TRBV4-1 with TRBJ2-3; D gene ambiguous. The ends were cut back, 0 bases at V and 5 bases at J, with 3 bases in the middle. Germline assignment: CDR1 MGHRA and CDR2 YSYEKL. The CDR3 consists of 12 residues.

For the CDR3, the DNA is TGTGCCAGCAGCCACCAGAAAAGGGGGGGCGTATCCTACGAGCAGTACTTC. This codes for CASSHQKRGGVSYEQYF. The J gene is TRBJ2-7, the V gene TRBV4-2; a possible D gene is TRBD2 (7 bases). The V gene's germline CDR1 is LGHNA and CDR2 YNFKEQ. The CDR3 covers 17 residues. V lost 3 bases, J lost 1 base, and 19 bases lay in between.

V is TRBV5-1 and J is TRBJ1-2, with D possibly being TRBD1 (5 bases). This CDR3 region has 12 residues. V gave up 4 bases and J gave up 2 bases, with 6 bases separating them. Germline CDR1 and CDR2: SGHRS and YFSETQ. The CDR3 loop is CASSGGNYGYTF. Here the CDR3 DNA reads TGCGCCAGCAGCGGGGGGAACTATGGCTACACCTTC.

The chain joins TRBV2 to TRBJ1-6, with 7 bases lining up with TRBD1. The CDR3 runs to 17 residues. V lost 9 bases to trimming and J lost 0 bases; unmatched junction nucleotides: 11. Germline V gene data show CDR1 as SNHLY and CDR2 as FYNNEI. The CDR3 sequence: CASYPLDRSSYNSPLHF. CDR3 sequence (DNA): TGTGCCAGTTACCCATTGGACAGGAGCTCCTATAATTCACCCCTCCACTTT.

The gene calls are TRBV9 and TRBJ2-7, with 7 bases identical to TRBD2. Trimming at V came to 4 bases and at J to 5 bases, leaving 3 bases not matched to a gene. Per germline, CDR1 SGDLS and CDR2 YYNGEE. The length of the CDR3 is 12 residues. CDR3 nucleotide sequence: TGTGCCAGCAGCCCTGGGGGGGACGAGCAGTACTTC. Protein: CASSPGGDEQYF.

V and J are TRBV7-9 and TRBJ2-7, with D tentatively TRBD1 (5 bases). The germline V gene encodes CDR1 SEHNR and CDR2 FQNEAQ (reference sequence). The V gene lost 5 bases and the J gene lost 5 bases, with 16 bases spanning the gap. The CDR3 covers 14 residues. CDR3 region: CASSHPRRQNEQYF. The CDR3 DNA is TGTGCCAGCAGCCATCCCCGGAGACAGAACGAGCAGTACTTC. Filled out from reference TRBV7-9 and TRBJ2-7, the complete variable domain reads DTGVSQNPRHKITKRGQNVTFRCDPISEHNRLYWYRQTLGQGPEFLTYFQNEAQLEKSRLLSDRFSAERPKGSFSTLEIQRTEQGDSAMYLCASSHPRRQNEQYFGPGTRLTVT.

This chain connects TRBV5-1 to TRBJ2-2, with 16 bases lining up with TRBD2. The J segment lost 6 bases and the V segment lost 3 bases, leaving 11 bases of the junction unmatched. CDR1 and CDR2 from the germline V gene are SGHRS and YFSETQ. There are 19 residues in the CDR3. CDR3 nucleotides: TGCGCCAGCAGCTCGCCCGGGACTAGCGGGGGGGCGAGTCCCGGGGAGCTGTTTTTT. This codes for CASSSPGTSGGASPGELFF.

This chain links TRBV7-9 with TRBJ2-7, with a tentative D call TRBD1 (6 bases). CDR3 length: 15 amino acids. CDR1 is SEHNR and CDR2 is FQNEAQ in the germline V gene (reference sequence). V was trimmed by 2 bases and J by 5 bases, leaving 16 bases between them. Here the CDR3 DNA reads TGTGCCAGCAGCTTAAAGGGGCAGGGGAGAGACGAGCAGTACTTC. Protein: CASSLKGQGRDEQYF. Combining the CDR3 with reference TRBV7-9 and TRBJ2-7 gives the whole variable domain DTGVSQNPRHKITKRGQNVTFRCDPISEHNRLYWYRQTLGQGPEFLTYFQNEAQLEKSRLLSDRFSAERPKGSFSTLEIQRTEQGDSAMYLCASSLKGQGRDEQYFGPGTRLTVT.

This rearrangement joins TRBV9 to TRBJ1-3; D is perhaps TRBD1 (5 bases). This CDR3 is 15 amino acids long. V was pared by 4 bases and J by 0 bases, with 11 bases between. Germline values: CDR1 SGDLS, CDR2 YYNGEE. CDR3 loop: CASSIGTGSGNTIYF. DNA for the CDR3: TGTGCCAGCAGCATCGGGACCGGCTCTGGAAACACCATATATTTT. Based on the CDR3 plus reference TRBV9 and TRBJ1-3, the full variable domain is DSGVTQTPKHLITATGQRVTLRCSPRSGDLSVYWYQQSLDQGLQFLIQYYNGEERAKGNILERFSAQQFPDLHSELNLSSLELGDSALYFCASSIGTGSGNTIYFGEGSWLTVV.

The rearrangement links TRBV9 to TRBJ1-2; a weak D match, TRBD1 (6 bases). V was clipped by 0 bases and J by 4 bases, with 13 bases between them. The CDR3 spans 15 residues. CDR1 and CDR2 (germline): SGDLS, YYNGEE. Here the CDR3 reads CASSVDLGAAYGYTF. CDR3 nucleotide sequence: TGTGCCAGCAGCGTAGACTTGGGGGCTGCCTATGGCTACACCTTC.

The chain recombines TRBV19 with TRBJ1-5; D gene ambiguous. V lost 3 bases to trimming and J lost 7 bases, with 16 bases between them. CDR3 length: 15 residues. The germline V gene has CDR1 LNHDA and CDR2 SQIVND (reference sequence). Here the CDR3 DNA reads TGTGCCAGTAGTATTATTGCGTTCGAACAGCAGCCCCAGCATTTT. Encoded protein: CASSIIAFEQQPQHF.

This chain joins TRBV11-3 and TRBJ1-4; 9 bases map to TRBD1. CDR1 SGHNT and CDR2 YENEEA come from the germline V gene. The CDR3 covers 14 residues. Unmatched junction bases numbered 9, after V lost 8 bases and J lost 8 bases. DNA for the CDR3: TGTGCCAGCGGCCCGGGACAGGGCCGCGAAAAACTGTTTTTT. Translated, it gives CASGPGQGREKLFF.

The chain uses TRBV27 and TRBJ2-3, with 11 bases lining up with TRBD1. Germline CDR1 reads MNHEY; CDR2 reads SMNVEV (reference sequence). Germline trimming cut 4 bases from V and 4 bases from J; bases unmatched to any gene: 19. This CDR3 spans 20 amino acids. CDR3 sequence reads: CASSSRPLDRTGGQADTQYF. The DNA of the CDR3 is TGTGCCAGCAGTTCCCGTCCCCTGGATCGGACAGGGGGCCAAGCAGATACGCAGTATTTT.

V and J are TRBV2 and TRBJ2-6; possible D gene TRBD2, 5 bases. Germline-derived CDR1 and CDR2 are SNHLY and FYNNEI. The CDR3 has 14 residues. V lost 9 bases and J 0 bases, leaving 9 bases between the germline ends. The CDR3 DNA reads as TGTGCCAGGACTCTAGCCTCTGGGGCCAACGTCCTGACTTTC. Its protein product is CARTLASGANVLTF.

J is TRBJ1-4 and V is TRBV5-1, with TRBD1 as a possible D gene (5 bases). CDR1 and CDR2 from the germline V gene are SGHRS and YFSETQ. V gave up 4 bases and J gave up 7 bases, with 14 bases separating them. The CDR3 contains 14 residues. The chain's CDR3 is CASSTQGEGEKLFF. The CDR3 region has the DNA TGCGCCAGCAGCACCCAGGGAGAGGGTGAAAAACTGTTTTTT.

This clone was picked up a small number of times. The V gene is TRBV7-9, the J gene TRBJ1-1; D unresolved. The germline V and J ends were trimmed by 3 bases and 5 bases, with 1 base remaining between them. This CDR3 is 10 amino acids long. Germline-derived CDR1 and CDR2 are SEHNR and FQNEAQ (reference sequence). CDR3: CASSLTEAFF. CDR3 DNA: TGTGCCAGCAGCTTGACTGAAGCTTTCTTT.

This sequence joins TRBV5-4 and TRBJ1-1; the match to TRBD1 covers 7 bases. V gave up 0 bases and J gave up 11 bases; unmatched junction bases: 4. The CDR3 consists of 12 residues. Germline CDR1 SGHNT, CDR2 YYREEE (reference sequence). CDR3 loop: CASSLDRGRAFF. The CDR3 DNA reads TGTGCCAGCAGCTTGGACAGGGGTAGGGCTTTCTTT.

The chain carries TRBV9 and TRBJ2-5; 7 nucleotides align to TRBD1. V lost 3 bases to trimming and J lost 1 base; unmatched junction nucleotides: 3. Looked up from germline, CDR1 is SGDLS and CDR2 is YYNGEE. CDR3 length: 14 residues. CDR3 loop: CASSGGTVQETQYF. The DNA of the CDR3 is TGTGCCAGCAGCGGGGGGACAGTCCAAGAGACCCAGTACTTC.

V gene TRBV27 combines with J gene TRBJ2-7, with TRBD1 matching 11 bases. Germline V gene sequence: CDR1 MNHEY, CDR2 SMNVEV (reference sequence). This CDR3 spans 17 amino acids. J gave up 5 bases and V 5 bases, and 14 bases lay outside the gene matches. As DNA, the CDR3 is TGTGCCAGCAGTGTCGACGGGATAGGACAGGGGGCCCACGAGCAGTACTTC. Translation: CASSVDGIGQGAHEQYF.

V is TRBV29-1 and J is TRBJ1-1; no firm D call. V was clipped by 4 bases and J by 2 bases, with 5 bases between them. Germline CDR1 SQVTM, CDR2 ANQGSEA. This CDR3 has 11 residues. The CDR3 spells CSVVKNTEAFF. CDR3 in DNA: TGCAGCGTTGTAAAAAACACTGAAGCTTTCTTT.

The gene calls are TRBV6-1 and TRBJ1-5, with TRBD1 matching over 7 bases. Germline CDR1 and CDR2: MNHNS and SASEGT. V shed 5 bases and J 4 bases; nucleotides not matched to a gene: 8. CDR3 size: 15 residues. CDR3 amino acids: CASSPQSQGNQPQHF. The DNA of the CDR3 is TGTGCCAGCAGTCCCCAATCACAGGGGAATCAGCCCCAGCATTTT.

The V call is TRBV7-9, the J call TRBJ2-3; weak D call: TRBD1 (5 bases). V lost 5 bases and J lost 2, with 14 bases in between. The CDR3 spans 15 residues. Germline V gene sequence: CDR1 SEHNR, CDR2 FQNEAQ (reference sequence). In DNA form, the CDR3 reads TGTGCCAGCAGCCCGGACACCGGTTTCACAGATACGCAGTATTTT. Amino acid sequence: CASSPDTGFTDTQYF. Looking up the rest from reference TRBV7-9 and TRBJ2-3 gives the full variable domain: DTGVSQNPRHKITKRGQNVTFRCDPISEHNRLYWYRQTLGQGPEFLTYFQNEAQLEKSRLLSDRFSAERPKGSFSTLEIQRTEQGDSAMYLCASSPDTGFTDTQYFGPGTRLTVL.

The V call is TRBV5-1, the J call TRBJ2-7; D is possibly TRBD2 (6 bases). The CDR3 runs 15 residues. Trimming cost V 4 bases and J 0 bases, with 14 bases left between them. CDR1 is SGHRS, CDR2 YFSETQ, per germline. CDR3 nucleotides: TGCGCCAGCAGCATAAGGGACGGGAGCTCCTACGAGCAGTACTTC. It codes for CASSIRDGSSYEQYF. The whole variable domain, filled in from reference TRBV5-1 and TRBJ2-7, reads KAGVTQTPRYLIKTRGQQVTLSCSPISGHRSVSWYQQTPGQGLQFLFEYFSETQRNKGNFPGRFSGRQFSNSRSEMNVSTLELGDSALYLCASSIRDGSSYEQYFGPGTRLTVT.

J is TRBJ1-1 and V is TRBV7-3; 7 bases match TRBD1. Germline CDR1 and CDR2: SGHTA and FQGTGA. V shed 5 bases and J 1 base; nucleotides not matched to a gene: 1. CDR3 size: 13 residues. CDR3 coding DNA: TGTGCCAGCAGCCGGGACAGGAACACTGAAGCTTTCTTT. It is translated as CASSRDRNTEAFF.

The CDR3 coding sequence is TGTGCCATCAGTGAGAGGGAGGACACTGAAGCTTTCTTT. Translation gives CAISEREDTEAFF. The rearrangement links TRBV10-3 to TRBJ1-1, with D hard to call. The CDR3 covers 13 residues. Trimming removed 2 bases from V and 3 bases from J, with 7 bases in between. CDR1 is ENHRY and CDR2 is SYGVKD in the germline V gene.

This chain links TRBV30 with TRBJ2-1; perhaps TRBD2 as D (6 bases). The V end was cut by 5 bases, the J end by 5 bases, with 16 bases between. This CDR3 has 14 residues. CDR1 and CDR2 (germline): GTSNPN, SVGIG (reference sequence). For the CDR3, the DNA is TGTGCCTGGGACGGCCTCGGGAGAGACAATGAGCAGTTCTTC. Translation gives CAWDGLGRDNEQFF. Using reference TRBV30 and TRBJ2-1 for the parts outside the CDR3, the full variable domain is SQTIHQWPATLVQPVGSPLSLECTVEGTSNPNLYWYRQAAGRGLQLLFYSVGIGQISSEVPQNLSASRPQDRQFILSSKKLLLSDSGFYLCAWDGLGRDNEQFFGPGTRLTVL.

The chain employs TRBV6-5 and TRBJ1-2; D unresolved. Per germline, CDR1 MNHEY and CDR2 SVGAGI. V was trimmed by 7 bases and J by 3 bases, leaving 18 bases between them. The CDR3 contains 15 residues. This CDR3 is CASIPGRGFDYGYTF. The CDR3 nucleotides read TGTGCCAGCATTCCCGGTAGAGGGTTCGACTATGGCTACACCTTC.

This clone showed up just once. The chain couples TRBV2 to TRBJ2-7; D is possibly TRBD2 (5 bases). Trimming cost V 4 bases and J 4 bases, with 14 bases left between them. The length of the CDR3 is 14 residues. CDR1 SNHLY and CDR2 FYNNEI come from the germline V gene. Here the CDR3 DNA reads TGTGCCAGCAGTGGCCTAGGAGGTTCTTACGAGCAGTACTTC. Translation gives CASSGLGGSYEQYF.